This T cell receptor beta chain was identified during a study of graft-versus-host responses after intestinal transplantation. This clone was detected only once. Antigen: not known. Findings and limits, study-wide: Some patients had graft-donor T cell macrochimerism. In their allografts, the ratios of graft-versus-host to host-versus-graft T cell clones were high.

The starting material, graft tissue, was processed to release intraepithelial and lamina propria lymphocytes. The CDR3 has 12 residues. Germline CDR1 is SGDLS and CDR2 is YYNGEE. Assay used: immunoSEQ multiplex PCR; TCRdb lists only in-frame clones, some missing. The top ten clones hold 7.8% of a sample with fewer than 20,000 clones, under 85% of them seen once. This receptor was obtained from a human patient who received an intestinal transplant, so some T cells may come from the graft donor. The source material was ileum tissue, sampled approximately 450 days after intestinal transplant. V and J are TRBV9 and TRBJ2-5; D is ambiguous. Matching the DNA end better, TRBJ2-7 makes the J call doubtful. This CDR3 is CASSGYSDEQYF. DNA for the CDR3: TGTGCCAGCAGCGGGTACAGCGACGAGCAGTACTTC.